A selection of T cell receptor beta chains follows, all from one sample in a study of blood T cell repertoires in COVID-19. Assay used: immunoSEQ multiplex PCR; TCRdb lists only in-frame clones, some missing. The data contain roughly 240,000 clones, approximately 86% of them singletons. Sequencing used peripheral blood. These receptor sequences come from a woman aged 55-70 years who had recovered from COVID-19. The CDR3 runs from the conserved cysteine through the conserved F or W. The D gene is left open where the match is weak. Clone size appears in some rows only: once, few, many, or a class for an expanded clone.

clone_size: .
d_call: .
v_call: TRBV3-1/TRBV3-2
j_call: TRBJ1-3
cdr3_nt: TGTGCCAGCAGCCCCGGGACACGGGGAAACACCATATATTTT
cdr3_aa: CASSPGTRGNTIYF

clone_size: .
d_call: .
v_call: TRBV21-1
j_call: TRBJ2-2
cdr3_nt: TGTGCCAGCCCCGATTCCGGTATATCCCACACCGGGGAGCTGTTTTTT
cdr3_aa: CASPDSGISHTGELFF

clone_size: .
d_call: TRBD1
v_call: TRBV11-2
j_call: TRBJ1-2
cdr3_nt: TGTGCCAGCAGCCCGACAGCGGGACAGGGGTATACTAACTATGGCTACACCTTC
cdr3_aa: CASSPTAGQGYTNYGYTF

clone_size: .
d_call: TRBD2
v_call: TRBV11-2
j_call: TRBJ2-2
cdr3_nt: TGTGCCAGCAGCTTAGAGCCGCGGGGGGTCACCGGGGAGCTGTTTTTT
cdr3_aa: CASSLEPRGVTGELFF

clone_size: .
d_call: .
v_call: TRBV28
j_call: TRBJ1-3
cdr3_nt: TGTGCCAGCTGGGAGGGGATAGGGTCAAAGCCTGGAAACACCATATATTTT
cdr3_aa: CASWEGIGSKPGNTIYF

clone_size: .
d_call: .
v_call: TRBV7-2
j_call: TRBJ1-1
cdr3_nt: TGTGCCAGCAGCTCCCGTGGGGGCATGAACACTGAAGCTTTCTTT
cdr3_aa: CASSSRGGMNTEAFF

clone_size: .
d_call: .
v_call: TRBV6-2/TRBV6-3
j_call: TRBJ2-5
cdr3_nt: TGTGCCAGCACCCCCGGCGGGCTCGAGACCCAGTACTTC
cdr3_aa: CASTPGGLETQYF

clone_size: .
d_call: .
v_call: TRBV7-9
j_call: TRBJ1-3
cdr3_nt: TGTGCCAGCAGTCCTCCGAACAGGGCCCTTGGAAACACCATATATTTT
cdr3_aa: CASSPPNRALGNTIYF

clone_size: .
d_call: .
v_call: TRBV27
j_call: TRBJ2-1
cdr3_nt: TGTGCCAGCAGTTTAAGCGCGTTTCGGGCGGGCTCCTACAATGAGCAGTTCTTC
cdr3_aa: CASSLSAFRAGSYNEQFF

clone_size: .
d_call: TRBD1
v_call: TRBV6-2/TRBV6-3
j_call: TRBJ1-2
cdr3_nt: TGTGCCAGCCGCCCAGGACAGGGGTTTGAGGCTAACTATGGCTACACCTTC
cdr3_aa: CASRPGQGFEANYGYTF

clone_size: .
d_call: .
v_call: TRBV10-2
j_call: TRBJ2-1
cdr3_nt: TGCGCCAGCAGTGAGTCAGCCGGGGGCTCCTACAATGAGCAGTTCTTC
cdr3_aa: CASSESAGGSYNEQFF

clone_size: .
d_call: .
v_call: TRBV2
j_call: TRBJ1-6
cdr3_nt: TGTGCCAGCAGTAGCAGGTATTCACCCCTCCACTTT
cdr3_aa: CASSSRYSPLHF

clone_size: once
d_call: TRBD1
v_call: TRBV18
j_call: TRBJ2-2
cdr3_nt: TGTGCCAGCTCACCGAAGACCCCGGGACAGGGTAACGGGGAGCTGTTTTTT
cdr3_aa: CASSPKTPGQGNGELFF

clone_size: .
d_call: .
v_call: TRBV6-2/TRBV6-3
j_call: TRBJ2-7
cdr3_nt: TGTGCCAGCACCCCCCGGGGGAACGAGCAGTACTTC
cdr3_aa: CASTPRGNEQYF

clone_size: .
d_call: .
v_call: TRBV6-5
j_call: TRBJ1-2
cdr3_nt: TGTGCCAGCAGGGTCCCCGGGGGAAACTATGGCTACACCTTC
cdr3_aa: CASRVPGGNYGYTF

clone_size: .
d_call: .
v_call: TRBV6-1
j_call: TRBJ2-7
cdr3_nt: TGTGCCAGCAGTGCCCTTAGCGGTTCGGGCGATCTTACCTACGAGCAGTACTTC
cdr3_aa: CASSALSGSGDLTYEQYF

clone_size: .
d_call: .
v_call: TRBV5-1
j_call: TRBJ2-5
cdr3_nt: TGCGCCAGCAGCGCCGCTCTTCAGGGTTACCAAGAGACCCAGTACTTC
cdr3_aa: CASSAALQGYQETQYF

clone_size: once
d_call: .
v_call: TRBV11-2
j_call: TRBJ2-7
cdr3_nt: TGTGCCAGCAGCATCACCGGGACTGATGGGGTTGAGCAGTACTTC
cdr3_aa: CASSITGTDGVEQYF

clone_size: .
d_call: .
v_call: TRBV5-1
j_call: TRBJ1-4
cdr3_nt: TGCGCCAGCAGCTCGCCCGATGTAGGAGCCAATGAAAAACTGTTTTTT
cdr3_aa: CASSSPDVGANEKLFF